Below are 26 T cell receptor beta chains sequenced from a single sample in a study of T cells expressing NK-cell markers. TCRdb reanalyzed the 5' RACE reads and collapses them to one entry per CDR3 protein, without DNA. This sample's table reports 500,000 to 700,000 distinct CDR3 sequences. What was sequenced was blood T cells: a sorted CD56 or NKG2C T cell subset, CD4+ or CD8+ T cells, or bulk PBMC T cells (not recorded which). These receptors all stem from a man aged 18 to 35 in good health.

The CDR3: CASTPAVVTEAFF. The chain has TRBV12-3 or TRBV12-4 and TRBJ1-1. The CDR3 contains 13 residues.

V usage is TRBV12-3 or TRBV12-4 and J usage is TRBJ2-7; TCRdb's D gene call, TRBD1, goes unchecked for lack of DNA. This CDR3 has 13 amino acids. The CDR3 here is CASTPDRDHEQYF.

The chain employs TRBV27 and TRBJ2-2; the TRBD2 assignment by TCRdb is unverifiable without DNA. The germline V gene has CDR1 MNHEY and CDR2 SMNVEV (reference sequence). The CDR3 runs 14 residues. The CDR3 loop reads CASSSSGRGGELFF.

V usage is TRBV29-1 and J usage is TRBJ2-1; with no DNA, the TCRdb D assignment of TRBD2 cannot be verified. This CDR3 is built from 13 residues. Per the germline V gene, CDR1 is SQVTM and CDR2 is ANQGSEA. CDR3 region: CSVDGLGTTEQFF.

The rearrangement joins TRBV4-2 to TRBJ2-7; the TCRdb call, TRBD2, lacks DNA for checking. From germline, CDR1 is LGHNA and CDR2 YNFKEQ. CDR3 length: 16 amino acids. CDR3 in amino acids: CASSPPPLASNYEQYF.

The chain joins TRBV5-5 to TRBJ2-1; TCRdb proposes TRBD2, but this gene call is untestable without DNA. The germline CDR1 and CDR2 sequences are SGHKS and YYEKEE (reference sequence). There are 15 residues in the CDR3. CDR3 region: CASSWVAEPYNEQFF.

The J gene is TRBJ1-6, the V gene TRBV28; TCRdb calls TRBD1, which cannot be checked without DNA. The CDR3 runs to 12 residues. CDR1 is MDHEN, CDR2 SYDVKM, per germline. The CDR3 reads CASSPLQGSLHF.

The chain uses TRBV5-6 and TRBJ2-2; TCRdb's D call of TRBD1 is untestable without DNA. The CDR3 is 16 amino acids. Germline V CDR1 and CDR2: SGHDT, YYEEEE. This CDR3 reads CASSGNRGRNTGELFF.

V gene TRBV18 combines with J gene TRBJ2-5; TCRdb names TRBD2, which stays unverified in the absence of DNA. CDR1 is KGHSH and CDR2 is LQKENI in the germline V gene. This CDR3 comprises 17 residues. The CDR3: CASSLRIGLAEEETQYF.

The chain is built from TRBV4-1 and TRBJ2-3; TCRdb outputs TRBD2, but without DNA this stays unchecked. The CDR3 consists of 14 residues. CDR1 and CDR2 (germline): MGHRA, YSYEKL. CDR3 region: CASSQASGAFTQYF.

The rearrangement links TRBV7-9 to TRBJ2-2; the D call of TRBD1 rests on TCRdb alone, since no DNA is present to check it. The CDR3 is 13 residues long. Germline CDR1 SEHNR, CDR2 FQNEAQ (reference sequence). CDR3 sequence: CASSSWAVGELFF.

The chain is built from TRBV9 and TRBJ2-3; TCRdb selects TRBD2, and the lack of DNA leaves this call unchecked. CDR1 and CDR2 from the germline V gene are SGDLS and YYNGEE. This CDR3 contains 16 residues. The CDR3 spells CASSVAGLAGPDTQYF. The complete variable domain, with remaining parts taken from reference TRBV9 and TRBJ2-3, reads DSGVTQTPKHLITATGQRVTLRCSPRSGDLSVYWYQQSLDQGLQFLIQYYNGEERAKGNILERFSAQQFPDLHSELNLSSLELGDSALYFCASSVAGLAGPDTQYFGPGTRLTVL.

This chain joins TRBV25-1 and TRBJ2-1; TCRdb selects TRBD1, and the lack of DNA leaves this call unchecked. The CDR3 is 14 residues long. From germline, CDR1 is MGHDK and CDR2 SYGVNS. CDR3 protein: CASRQTGPYNEQFF.

CDR3 in amino acids: CASIGDRNEQFF. The chain uses TRBV12-3 or TRBV12-4 and TRBJ2-1; TCRdb picks TRBD1, but there is no DNA to check that call. The CDR3 is 12 amino acids.

The CDR3: CASSPGADEQFF. J is TRBJ2-1 and V is TRBV11-3; TCRdb's D gene call, TRBD1, goes unchecked for lack of DNA. CDR3 size: 12 residues. In germline, CDR1 is SGHNT, CDR2 YENEEA.

J is TRBJ2-3 and V is TRBV4-1. This CDR3 is 14 amino acids long. Germline-derived CDR1 and CDR2 are MGHRA and YSYEKL. CDR3 protein: CASSQDLEVDTQYF.

The genes are TRBV7-2 and TRBJ1-2. The germline gives CDR1 SGHTA, CDR2 FQGNSA. The CDR3 spans 15 residues. The chain's CDR3 is CASSLEADPRYGYTF.

The chain couples TRBV11-2 to TRBJ1-1; TCRdb reports TRBD1, a call that lacks DNA to check it against. The CDR3 length is 16 residues. Germline CDR1 and CDR2: SGHAT and FQNNGV. The CDR3 loop reads CASSLDLGRRGTEAFF.

The chain carries TRBV5-1 and TRBJ2-2. This CDR3 has 16 residues. Germline-derived CDR1 and CDR2 are SGHRS and YFSETQ. The CDR3 region is CASSLTGNRNTGELFF.

The chain uses TRBV9 and TRBJ2-2; TCRdb returns TRBD1, unconfirmable since there is no DNA. The V gene's germline CDR1 is SGDLS and CDR2 YYNGEE. The CDR3 spans 14 residues. CDR3 protein: CASSARQVTGELFF.

The V gene is TRBV5-1, the J gene TRBJ1-1. Germline V gives CDR1 SGHRS, CDR2 YFSETQ. This CDR3 is built from 15 residues. The CDR3 region is CASSFKKGGETEAFF.

V is TRBV12-3 or TRBV12-4 and J is TRBJ1-5. The CDR3 spans 17 residues. The CDR3 protein is CASSKRGPPSLNQPQHF.

The chain combines TRBV9 with TRBJ1-6; the D call from TCRdb, TRBD1, cannot be confirmed without DNA. The CDR3 has 15 residues. CDR1 and CDR2 (germline): SGDLS, YYNGEE. CDR3 sequence: CASSVQGAPRSPLHF. The entire variable domain, with the rest obtained from reference TRBV9 and TRBJ1-6, is as follows: DSGVTQTPKHLITATGQRVTLRCSPRSGDLSVYWYQQSLDQGLQFLIQYYNGEERAKGNILERFSAQQFPDLHSELNLSSLELGDSALYFCASSVQGAPRSPLHFGNGTRLTVT.

This chain joins TRBV11-2 and TRBJ2-1; the D call from TCRdb, TRBD1, cannot be confirmed without DNA. Germline V gene lookup returns CDR1 SGHAT and CDR2 FQNNGV. The CDR3 contains 14 residues. The CDR3 is CASSLAGLRNEQFF.

The chain couples TRBV9 to TRBJ2-6. CDR1 and CDR2 from the germline V gene are SGDLS and YYNGEE. The CDR3 sequence is 16 residues long. The CDR3 sequence: CASSPWTGSGANVLTF.

CDR3 sequence reads: CASSRLGGNTEAFF. The chain joins TRBV4-3 to TRBJ1-1. This CDR3 spans 14 amino acids. Germline lookup yields CDR1 LGHNA and CDR2 YSLEER.